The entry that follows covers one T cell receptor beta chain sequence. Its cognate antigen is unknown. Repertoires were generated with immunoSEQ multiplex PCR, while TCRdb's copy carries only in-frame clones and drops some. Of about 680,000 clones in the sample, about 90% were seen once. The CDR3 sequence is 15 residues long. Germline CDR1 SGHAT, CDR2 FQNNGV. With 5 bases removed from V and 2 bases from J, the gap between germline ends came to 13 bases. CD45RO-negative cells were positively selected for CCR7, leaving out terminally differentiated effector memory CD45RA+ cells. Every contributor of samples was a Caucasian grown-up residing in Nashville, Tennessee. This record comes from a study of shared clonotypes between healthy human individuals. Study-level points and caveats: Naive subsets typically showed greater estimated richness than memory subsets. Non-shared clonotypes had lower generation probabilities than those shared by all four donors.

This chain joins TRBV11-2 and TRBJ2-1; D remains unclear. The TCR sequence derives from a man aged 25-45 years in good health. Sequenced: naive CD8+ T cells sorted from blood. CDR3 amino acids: CASSRTSSPYNEQFF. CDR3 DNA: TGTGCCAGCAGCCGCACGAGTTCTCCCTACAATGAGCAGTTCTTC.